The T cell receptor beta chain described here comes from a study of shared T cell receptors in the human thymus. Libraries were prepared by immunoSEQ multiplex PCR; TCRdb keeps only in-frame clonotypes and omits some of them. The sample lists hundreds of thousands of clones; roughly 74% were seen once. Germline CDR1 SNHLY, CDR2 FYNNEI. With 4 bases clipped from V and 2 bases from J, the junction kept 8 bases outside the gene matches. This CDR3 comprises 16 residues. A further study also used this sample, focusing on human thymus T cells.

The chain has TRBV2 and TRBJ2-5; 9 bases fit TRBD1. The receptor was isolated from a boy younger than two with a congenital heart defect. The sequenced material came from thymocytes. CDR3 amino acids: CASSAGTGKGQETQYF. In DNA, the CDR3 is TGTGCCAGCAGTGCAGGGACAGGGAAGGGGCAAGAGACCCAGTACTTC.